The 15 T cell receptor beta chains reported below all come from one sample, sequenced in a study of CD8 T cells in Susac syndrome. RNA totalling about 0.45 to 1 ug underwent reverse transcription with random hexamers. TCRdb reprocessed the immunoSEQ multiplex PCR reads via MiXCR and lists one record per CDR3 protein. Here the sample spans around 180,000 distinct CDR3 sequences, roughly 92% being singletons. Source material: CD4+ T cells from PBMCs. The source is a human donor with multiple sclerosis.

The rearrangement uses TRBV7-2 and TRBJ2-3; 10 bases line up with TRBD2. From germline, CDR1 is SGHTA and CDR2 FQGNSA. After removal of 11 bases from V and 7 bases from J, the junction contained 9 bases not matched to a gene. The CDR3 is 13 amino acids. CDR3 in DNA: TGTGCCGGCCTAGCGGGGGCTGTAAATACGCAGTATTTT. Its translation is CAGLAGAVNTQYF.

This rearrangement joins TRBV20-1 to TRBJ2-3; 8 nucleotides align to TRBD2. V lost 6 bases and J lost 3; bases outside the gene matches: 11. Germline V gives CDR1 DFQATT, CDR2 SNEGSKA (reference sequence). The length of the CDR3 is 15 residues. CDR3 DNA sequence: TGCAGTGCAAAAGGGGCTAGCGGGCGGACAGATACGCAGTATTTT. Protein: CSAKGASGRTDTQYF.

The CDR3, as DNA: TGTGCTGCCCTAAGGAGGGGGAACACTGAAGCTTTCTTT. This encodes CAALRRGNTEAFF. The chain has TRBV30 and TRBJ1-1; possibly TRBD1 for D (5 bases). The CDR3 has 13 residues. CDR1 is GTSNPN and CDR2 is SVGIG in the germline V gene (reference sequence).

Here the CDR3 reads CASRRNVQGNDGYTF. In DNA form, the CDR3 reads TGTGCCAGCAGAAGGAACGTCCAGGGCAACGATGGCTACACCTTC. This chain joins TRBV6-1 and TRBJ1-2; possible D gene TRBD1, 5 bases. Trimming removed 6 bases at V and 6 bases at J, with 20 bases between. The CDR3 extends over 15 amino acids. Germline V CDR1 and CDR2: MNHNS, SASEGT.

This clonotype was recorded once. The gene calls are TRBV28 and TRBJ1-2, with TRBD1 as a possible D gene (6 bases). The germline gives CDR1 MDHEN, CDR2 SYDVKM. The CDR3 totals 12 residues. Trimming took 6 bases from V and 5 from J, leaving 10 bases between them. In DNA form, the CDR3 reads TGTGCCAGCAGGGCCCAGGGGTATGGCTACACCTTC. Residues: CASRAQGYGYTF.

The chain is built from TRBV9 and TRBJ1-1, with a possible D match to TRBD1 (5 bases). The CDR3 runs 15 residues. V lost 3 bases to trimming and J lost 2 bases, with 14 bases between them. In germline, CDR1 is SGDLS, CDR2 YYNGEE. CDR3 sequence (DNA): TGTGCCAGCAGCGGGGGCGGGAGGGGTAACACTGAAGCTTTCTTT. Amino acid sequence: CASSGGGRGNTEAFF.

The chain carries TRBV20-1 and TRBJ1-3, with D perhaps matching TRBD1 (5 bases). CDR3 length: 15 residues. V was trimmed by 1 base and J by 2 bases, leaving 12 bases between them. CDR1 is DFQATT and CDR2 is SNEGSKA in the germline V gene (reference sequence). CDR3 protein: CSARGSTGAGNTIYF. For the CDR3, the DNA is TGCAGTGCTAGAGGGTCCACGGGGGCTGGAAACACCATATATTTT.

This sequence joins TRBV2 and TRBJ1-1; D gene ambiguous. Trimming stripped 6 bases from V and 1 base from J, with 12 bases between. CDR1 is SNHLY, CDR2 FYNNEI, per germline. The length of the CDR3 is 14 residues. CDR3 sequence: CASRYRGENTEAFF. The CDR3 region has the DNA TGTGCCAGCAGATACCGGGGAGAGAACACTGAAGCTTTCTTT. Using reference TRBV2 and TRBJ1-1 for the parts outside the CDR3, the full variable domain is EPEVTQTPSHQVTQMGQEVILRCVPISNHLYFYWYRQILGQKVEFLVSFYNNEISEKSEIFDDQFSVERPDGSNFTLKIRSTKLEDSAMYFCASRYRGENTEAFFGQGTRLTVV.

The V call is TRBV7-9, the J call TRBJ2-6; the match to TRBD1 covers 7 bases. The CDR3 sequence is 16 residues long. Germline assignment: CDR1 SEHNR and CDR2 FQNEAQ (reference sequence). Trimming took 5 bases from V and 4 from J; bases not matched to a gene: 8. The CDR3 region has the DNA TGTGCCAGCAGCCTTAGACAGGGCTTCGGGGCCAACGTCCTGACTTTC. Residues: CASSLRQGFGANVLTF. Full variable domain (remainder filled in from reference TRBV7-9 and TRBJ2-6): DTGVSQNPRHKITKRGQNVTFRCDPISEHNRLYWYRQTLGQGPEFLTYFQNEAQLEKSRLLSDRFSAERPKGSFSTLEIQRTEQGDSAMYLCASSLRQGFGANVLTFGAGSRLTVL.

V usage is TRBV29-1 and J usage is TRBJ2-3, with TRBD2 matching over 7 bases. CDR3 length: 14 residues. Trimming took 3 bases from V and 1 from J; bases not matched to a gene: 4. The V gene's germline CDR1 is SQVTM and CDR2 ANQGSEA. The CDR3 is CSVELAGGTDTQYF. The CDR3 nucleotides read TGCAGCGTTGAGCTCGCGGGGGGCACAGATACGCAGTATTTT.

This rearrangement joins TRBV6-4 to TRBJ2-1; D is uncertain. Trimming took 9 bases from V and 14 from J, leaving 20 bases between them. CDR1 is MRHNA, CDR2 SNTAGT, per germline. This CDR3 is 12 amino acids long. The CDR3 loop is CARGLAGPLEFF. The CDR3 nucleotides read TGTGCCAGGGGGTTGGCAGGTCCATTGGAGTTCTTC.

J is TRBJ2-1 and V is TRBV5-6; D is possibly TRBD1 (6 bases). This CDR3 comprises 18 residues. CDR1 and CDR2 from the germline V gene are SGHDT and YYEEEE. V was pared by 1 base and J by 1 base, with 18 bases between. The CDR3 coding sequence is TGTGCCAGCAGCTTGAGGAGTACAGGGACCAGTTCCTACAATGAGCAGTTCTTC. It yields the protein CASSLRSTGTSSYNEQFF.

The gene calls are TRBV10-3 and TRBJ2-7, with TRBD2 identical over 8 bases. Looked up from germline, CDR1 is ENHRY and CDR2 is SYGVKD. The CDR3 covers 15 residues. V shed 10 bases, J shed 4 bases, and the junction held 15 bases outside the gene matches. The CDR3 is CATQMGLGGGYEQYF. CDR3 coding DNA: TGTGCCACACAGATGGGGCTCGGGGGGGGGTACGAGCAGTACTTC.

The CDR3 sequence is CASSGRSSTDTQYF. For the CDR3, the DNA is TGTGCCAGCTCAGGACGGTCTAGCACAGATACGCAGTATTTT. This sequence joins TRBV18 and TRBJ2-3; D unresolved. This CDR3 is built from 14 residues. The germline CDR1 and CDR2 sequences are KGHSH and LQKENI. With 5 bases removed from V and 0 bases from J, the gap between germline ends came to 9 bases.

This chain uses TRBV20-1 with TRBJ2-3; tentative D call: TRBD1 (6 bases). CDR1 DFQATT and CDR2 SNEGSKA come from the germline V gene (reference sequence). The V and J ends lost 5 bases and 1 base respectively, with 16 bases between them. The CDR3 length is 15 residues. The CDR3 loop reads CSADIDRSGTDTQYF. The CDR3 DNA reads as TGCAGTGCTGATATAGACAGGTCTGGCACAGATACGCAGTATTTT.